The source of this T cell receptor (beta chain) is a study of Graves' ophthalmopathy and Graves' hyperthyroidism (dated by TCRdb to the late 2010s). Some background on the complete study: Peripheral blood was collected at initial diagnosis, prior to any treatment. In more than five hyperthyroidism patients, the T-cell repertoires found in thyroid tissue were compared with those found in blood. To explore V-J signatures that separate ophthalmopathy from hyperthyroidism, a discovery set of around 97 patients was enrolled, consisting of fewer than 45 with ophthalmopathy and about 60 with stable hyperthyroidism. For independent validation, a separate cohort was made up of 18 hyperthyroidism patients plus 17 patients who later progressed from hyperthyroidism to ophthalmopathy. To tell Graves' ophthalmopathy apart from Graves' hyperthyroidism, and to predict which patients would progress to ophthalmopathy, the study relied on TCR beta repertoire signatures. After sampling, hyperthyroidism patients received methimazole starting at 30 mg daily, and ophthalmopathy patients received high-dose intravenous methylprednisolone. In total, approximately 140 blood samples were TCR-sequenced: roughly 45 ophthalmopathy, 75 hyperthyroidism and about 17 hyperthyroidism-to-ophthalmopathy patients.

Trimming removed 1 base from V and 7 bases from J, leaving 11 bases between the germline ends. The CDR1 and CDR2 encoded by the germline V gene are SQVTM and ANQGSEA. The CDR3 runs 13 amino acids, cysteine and phenylalanine included. Only the CDR3 portion is preserved as DNA: 39 bases, with reading frame beginning at the first base. This clonotype was detected ten times or more. Its cognate antigen has yet to be identified. No base qualities exist here, and no much larger clone lies one base off it. TCR beta CDR3 regions were amplified from RNA transcripts for repertoire sequencing. The first round of RT-PCR was done with HTBI primers and the Qiagen OneStep RT-PCR kit, and was followed by a second round of multiplex PCR, then size selection and purification. Libraries were sequenced on an Illumina HiSeq2000 using paired-end 100 bp reads. From the authors' description of their analysis: SOAPnuke was used for read processing, and reads with adapters, uncalled bases, a mean Phred below 15, or no exact constant-primer or identifier match were discarded. High-quality paired reads were merged with COPE v1.2.5. Each unique nucleotide sequence was defined as a clonotype, and clonotypes were aligned to IMGT TRB V, D and J references with MiTCR v1.1. Only V-J combinations with frequency above 0.0001 were analysed, covering approximately 99% of repertoires. For each V-J combination, a TCR clonal expansion and chaos score was defined as the ratio of F50 clonal expansion to chaos observed in the TCRdist matrix. Welch's t-statistics and random forest were used to narrow the features down to over ten V-J combinations, which were then fed into a naive Bayes classifier. The Morisita-Horn index was used to measure how similar the thyroid and blood repertoires were. TCRdb took the public reads, trimmed them with fastp at Q25, ran MiXCR for clone calling and kept in-frame beta chains. Here each entry gathers all rows of one CDR3 protein and keeps the most common genes and DNA. The V and J calls shown here were made by TCRdb, not taken from the authors' results. A total of roughly 700,000 distinct CDR3 sequences appear in this sample, 40% of them only once. 44% of the sample rests with the top ten.

Ophthalmopathy patients were characterized by moderately to severely active disease, a Clinical Activity Score of at least 3, a NOSPECS grade of at least 4, and a disease duration under 3 months. Patients were excluded if they had other autoimmune diseases, uncontrolled infections, pregnancy or lactation. Clinical symptoms, serum thyroxine, TRAb, thyroid ultrasound and orbital computed tomography were used for diagnosis. PBMCs were isolated from 10 ml of fresh peripheral blood by Ficoll-Paque density gradient centrifugation. Total RNA was extracted with Trizol reagent and quality-checked on an Agilent 2100 Bioanalyzer. What the study reported, not specific to this receptor: In validation, the model predicted ophthalmopathy progression with about 64% sensitivity and approximately 72% specificity; some twelve predicted patients were CT-confirmed with GO in a median of approximately six months. Sample size was not statistically predetermined, and group allocation was not concealed from the investigators. Ophthalmopathy was separated from stable hyperthyroidism by the 13-signature model with roughly 87% sensitivity and less than 82% specificity in cross-validation and with 80%/75% in the test set. Most of the expanded thyroid clonotypes with a frequency above 0.001 were also detected in blood, and it was suggested that the thyroid immune response may be reflected by blood repertoires.

This TCR was recovered from an adult man with Graves' ophthalmopathy. Material for sequencing was peripheral blood. The sequence joins TRBV29-1 to TRBJ1-5; the D gene is unclear. Read as DNA, the sequence is TGCAGCGTTGAAGTAGGTATTGGACAGCCCCAGCATTTT. It codes for CSVEVGIGQPQHF.